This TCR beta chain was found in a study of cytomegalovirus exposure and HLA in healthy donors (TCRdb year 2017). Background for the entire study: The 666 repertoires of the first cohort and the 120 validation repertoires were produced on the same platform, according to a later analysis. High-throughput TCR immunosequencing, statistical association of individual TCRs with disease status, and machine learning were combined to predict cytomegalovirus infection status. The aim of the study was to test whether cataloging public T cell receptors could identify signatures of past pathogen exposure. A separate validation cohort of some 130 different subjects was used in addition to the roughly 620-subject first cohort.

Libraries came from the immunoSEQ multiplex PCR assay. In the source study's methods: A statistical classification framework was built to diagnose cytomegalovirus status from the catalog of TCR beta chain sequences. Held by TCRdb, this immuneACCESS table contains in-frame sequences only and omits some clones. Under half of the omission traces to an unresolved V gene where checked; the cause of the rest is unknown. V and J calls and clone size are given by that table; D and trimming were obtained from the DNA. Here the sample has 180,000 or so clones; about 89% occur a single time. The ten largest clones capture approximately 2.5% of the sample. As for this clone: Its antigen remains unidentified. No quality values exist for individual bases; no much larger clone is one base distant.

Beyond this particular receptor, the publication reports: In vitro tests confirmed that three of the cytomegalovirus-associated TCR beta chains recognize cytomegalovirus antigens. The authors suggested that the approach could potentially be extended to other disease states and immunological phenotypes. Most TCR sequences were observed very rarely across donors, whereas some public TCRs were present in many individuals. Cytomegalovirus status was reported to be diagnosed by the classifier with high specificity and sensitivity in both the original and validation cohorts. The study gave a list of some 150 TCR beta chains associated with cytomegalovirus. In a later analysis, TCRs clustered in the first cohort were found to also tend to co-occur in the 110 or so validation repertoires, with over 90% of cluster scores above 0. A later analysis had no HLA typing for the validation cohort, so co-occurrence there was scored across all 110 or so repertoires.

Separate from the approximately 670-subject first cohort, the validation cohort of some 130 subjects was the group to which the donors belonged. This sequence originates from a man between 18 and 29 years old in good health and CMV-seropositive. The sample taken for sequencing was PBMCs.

The CDR3 region has the sequence CASSFGLAANSYEQYF. The nucleotide sequence is TGCGCCAGCAGCTTTGGACTAGCGGCTAACTCCTACGAGCAGTACTTC. The sequence is built from TRBV5-1 and TRBJ2-7, with 10 junctional bases fitting TRBD2. CDR1 and CDR2 were assigned from the germline V gene as SGHRS and YFSETQ. Trimming takes 2 bases off V and 0 bases off J; junction bases not matched to a gene: 5. Including cysteine and phenylalanine, the CDR3 has 16 amino acids. The DNA shown is the 48-base CDR3, in frame from base 1.